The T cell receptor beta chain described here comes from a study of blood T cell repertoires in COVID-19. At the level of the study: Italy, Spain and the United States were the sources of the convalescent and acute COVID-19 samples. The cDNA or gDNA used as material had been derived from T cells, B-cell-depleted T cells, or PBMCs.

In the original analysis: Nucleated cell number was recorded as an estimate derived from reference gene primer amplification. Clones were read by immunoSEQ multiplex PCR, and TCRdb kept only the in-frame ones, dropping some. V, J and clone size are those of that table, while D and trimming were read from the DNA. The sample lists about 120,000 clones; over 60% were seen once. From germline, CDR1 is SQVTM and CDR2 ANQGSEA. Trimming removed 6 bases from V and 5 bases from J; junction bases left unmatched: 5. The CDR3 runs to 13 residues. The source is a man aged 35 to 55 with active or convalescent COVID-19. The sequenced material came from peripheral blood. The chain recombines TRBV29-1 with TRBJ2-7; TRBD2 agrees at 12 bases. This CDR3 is CSVWTSGKDEQYF. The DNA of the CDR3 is TGCAGCGTATGGACTAGCGGGAAGGACGAGCAGTACTTC.